A selection of T cell receptor beta chains follows, all from one sample in a study of blood T cell repertoires in COVID-19. Clones were sequenced by immunoSEQ multiplex PCR, and TCRdb holds only the in-frame ones, with some missing. The data show around 300,000 clones, approximately 92% seen once. Material: PBMCs or T cells enriched from blood (not recorded which). Source of these receptors: a woman aged 25 to 39 who had recovered from COVID-19. The CDR3 runs from the conserved cysteine through the conserved F or W. A D gene is named only where the DNA matches it firmly. Some rows have no size entry. The others give once, few or many, or a class for an expanded clone.

J gene,D gene,clone size,V gene,CDR3 protein,CDR3 DNA
TRBJ2-1,.,once,TRBV2,CASSESGRSYNEQFF,TGTGCCAGCAGTGAAAGCGGACGCTCCTACAATGAGCAGTTCTTC
TRBJ1-1,.,.,TRBV4-3,CASSQEEGREAFF,TGCGCCAGCAGCCAAGAAGAAGGGAGAGAAGCTTTCTTT
TRBJ2-1,TRBD2,.,TRBV6-2/TRBV6-3,CASSSLGRGAYNEQFF,TGTGCCAGCAGTTCCCTGGGCCGGGGGGCCTACAATGAGCAGTTCTTC
TRBJ1-3,.,once,TRBV6-5,CASRETGIAGNTIYF,TGTGCCAGCAGGGAGACAGGAATCGCTGGAAACACCATATATTTT
TRBJ1-2,.,.,TRBV30,CAWSTRDMGGYTF,TGTGCCTGGAGTACGAGGGACATGGGGGGCTACACCTTC
TRBJ1-2,.,.,TRBV28,CASSGTQRNYGYTF,TGTGCCAGCAGTGGGACACAGCGGAACTATGGCTACACCTTC
TRBJ1-3,.,.,TRBV6-5,CASRIYSGAGNTIYF,TGTGCCAGCAGGATATACTCAGGGGCTGGAAACACCATATATTTT
TRBJ1-3,.,.,TRBV20-1,CSASVTGGQSGNTIYF,TGCAGTGCTAGTGTTACTGGGGGCCAGTCTGGAAACACCATATATTTT
TRBJ1-5,.,few,TRBV28,CASSSPLGGGNQPQHF,TGTGCCAGCAGTTCACCCTTAGGGGGTGGCAATCAGCCCCAGCATTTT
TRBJ2-7,TRBD1,once,TRBV11-1,CASSPQVGQGYEQYF,TGTGCCAGCAGTCCACAGGTAGGACAGGGGTACGAGCAGTACTTC
TRBJ2-5,.,.,TRBV12-2,CASRLARGPGLAKETQYF,TGTGCAAGTCGCTTAGCGCGGGGCCCGGGACTAGCGAAAGAGACCCAGTACTTC
TRBJ1-2,TRBD1,.,TRBV5-1,CASSLESGGGYGYTF,TGCGCCAGCAGCTTAGAATCAGGGGGAGGCTATGGCTACACCTTC
TRBJ2-1,.,once,TRBV19,CASSIETGLISYNEQFF,TGTGCCAGTAGTATAGAGACGGGGTTAATCTCCTACAATGAGCAGTTCTTC